The TCR beta chain under discussion was sequenced for a study of response to subunit inactivated influenza vaccine. MiXCR, applied by TCRdb to the RT-PCR reads, yields one record per CDR3 protein. In the table there are 530,000 or so distinct CDR3 sequences, 13% to 15% of which are singletons. CDR3 length: 18 amino acids. Germline V gives CDR1 DFQATT, CDR2 SNEGSKA (reference sequence). V lost 2 bases and J lost 1; bases outside the gene matches: 11. The source is a man aged 45-65 years who received an inactivated influenza vaccine. The chain employs TRBV20-1 and TRBJ2-1; 10 bases are a match to TRBD2. The source was PBMCs from blood, collected 11 to 12 days after vaccination. CDR3 DNA sequence: TGCAGTGCTAGACTCTTAGCGGGAGGCCGTTCTTCCTACAATGAGCAGTTCTTC. Translation: CSARLLAGGRSSYNEQFF.